A selection of T cell receptor beta chains follows, all from one sample in a study of T cells in Graves' hyperthyroidism and ophthalmopathy. TCRdb independently ran MiXCR on the multiplex PCR reads; one entry per CDR3 protein. The sample records more than 550,000 distinct CDR3 sequences, approximately 18% being singletons. The sample consisted of blood. These receptors originate from a woman between 50 and 59 years old with Graves' hyperthyroidism that later progressed to Graves' ophthalmopathy. The conserved cysteine and the conserved F or W are not part of the CDR3 here.

v_call	j_call	cdr3_aa
TRBV7-6	TRBJ2-7	ASSLGWDSSAYEQY
TRBV11-2	TRBJ2-5	ASSLFLETQY
TRBV10-3	TRBJ2-5	AISESNGGGETQY
TRBV7-3	TRBJ1-1	ASSLTGQAEAF
TRBV27	TRBJ2-1	ASSPRGDSLNEQF
TRBV14	TRBJ2-1	ASSHPSGGTYNEQF
TRBV15	TRBJ1-5	ATSRDGGWGAEQPQH
TRBV18	TRBJ2-7	ASSPIRLHEQY
TRBV27	TRBJ2-7	ASSRQGLHYEQY
TRBV12-3/TRBV12-4	TRBJ2-1	TSSLILGQDYNEQF
TRBV9	TRBJ2-1	ASSVVPHEQF
TRBV20-1	TRBJ1-2	SARDPTGVNYGYT
TRBV6-1	TRBJ2-5	ASSRGGDRSSTQY
TRBV20-1	TRBJ2-3	SARAGLWGTDTQY
TRBV6-2/TRBV6-3	TRBJ2-3	ASSSGQLNTDTQY
TRBV20-1	TRBJ2-3	SASLATDTQY
TRBV29-1	TRBJ1-2	SVEWWGSEGYGYT
TRBV29-1	TRBJ1-6	SVAGGYNSPLH
TRBV3-1	TRBJ1-4	ASSQTTGGEKLF
TRBV6-8	TRBJ1-3	ASSPGQEQQGNTIY
TRBV12-3/TRBV12-4	TRBJ1-5	ASNSWGRQPQH
TRBV9	TRBJ2-2	ASSVGWQYTGELF
TRBV12-3/TRBV12-4	TRBJ1-2	ASSDRLHYGYT
TRBV4-1	TRBJ1-4	ASSQPGQGSEKLF
TRBV6-1	TRBJ1-1	ASSVPTGRRLTEAF
TRBV15	TRBJ1-5	ATSRERVGGGNQPQH
TRBV5-1	TRBJ2-6	ASSLDGSAGANVLT
TRBV7-2	TRBJ2-7	ASSTHGSSYEQY
TRBV19	TRBJ1-1	ASRLTGFNTEAF
TRBV30	TRBJ2-3	AWDPGGLTDTQY
TRBV5-1	TRBJ2-7	ASSLAPSSYEQY
TRBV5-8	TRBJ2-2	ASPHSQTLTGELF
TRBV11-2	TRBJ1-6	ASSLARGTSPLH
TRBV6-5	TRBJ2-7	ASSYGAPGLAYEQY
TRBV6-1	TRBJ2-5	ASRRHVQGGETQY
TRBV3-1	TRBJ1-2	ASSQNPDRTFNYGYT
TRBV20-1	TRBJ1-4	SARDRTGDEKLF
TRBV6-1	TRBJ1-2	ASSDDGFYHYGYT
TRBV9	TRBJ2-7	ASSVGSPRDTGTYEQY
TRBV5-1	TRBJ1-1	ASSSLGQGVDAF
TRBV20-1	TRBJ2-7	SATGAPSYEQY
TRBV5-5	TRBJ1-6	ASSLAAVTRGSPLH
TRBV10-2	TRBJ1-2	ASSEQGLSYGYT
TRBV27	TRBJ2-2	ASRVTGDPNTGELF
TRBV7-9	TRBJ2-1	ASSLEDNEQF
TRBV9	TRBJ2-7	ASSVGGRASEQY